The 29 T cell receptor beta chains presented below share a single source sample, sequenced in a study of T cells in Graves' hyperthyroidism and ophthalmopathy. RNA transcripts yielded amplified TCR beta CDR3 regions. Researchers ran a first-round RT-PCR on the TCR CDR3 using the HTBI primer set. TCRdb processed the multiplex PCR reads anew with MiXCR; each CDR3 protein has one entry. This sample has about 640,000 distinct CDR3 sequences, with 20% to 25% found just once. The sample was blood. The source is a man aged 25-40 years with Graves' ophthalmopathy.

This chain links TRBV29-1 with TRBJ1-1; D is ambiguous. The CDR3 has 15 residues. Germline CDR1 reads SQVTM; CDR2 reads ANQGSEA. Trimming pared 1 base from V and 4 bases from J, leaving 16 bases between. The CDR3 DNA reads TGCAGCGTTGAAGCTAAGGGAGGTACCATCACTGAAGCTTTCTTT. This encodes CSVEAKGGTITEAFF.

This clonotype was observed many times. The chain joins TRBV5-1 to TRBJ1-4; D remains unclear. The CDR3 is 15 residues long. Trimming took off 0 bases at V and 7 bases at J, with 13 bases between the two ends. The V gene's germline CDR1 is SGHRS and CDR2 YFSETQ. CDR3 sequence: CASSLGRTLSEKLFF. Written as DNA, the CDR3 is TGCGCCAGCAGCTTGGGTAGGACGTTGAGTGAAAAACTGTTTTTT.

The DNA for the CDR3 is TGTGCCACCAGCAGAGATCGACAGGGAGGAGAGACCCAGTACTTC. Amino acids: CATSRDRQGGETQYF. The chain joins TRBV15 to TRBJ2-5; tentative D call: TRBD1 (7 bases). Looked up from germline, CDR1 is LNHNV and CDR2 is YYDKDF (reference sequence). Trimming cost V 0 bases and J 4 bases, with 12 bases left between them. CDR3 size: 15 residues. Full variable domain (rest looked up from reference TRBV15 and TRBJ2-5): DAMVIQNPRYQVTQFGKPVTLSCSQTLNHNVMYWYQQKSSQAPKLLFHYYDKDFNNEADTPDNFQSRRPNTSFCFLDIRSPGLGDTAMYLCATSRDRQGGETQYFGPGTRLLVL.

The chain joins TRBV5-1 to TRBJ2-7; possibly TRBD2 for D (7 bases). Germline V gene lookup returns CDR1 SGHRS and CDR2 YFSETQ. CDR3 length: 18 amino acids. Trimming removed 1 base from V and 0 bases from J, with 20 bases in between. CDR3 nucleotides: TGCGCCAGCAGCTTGTCCCAAGGGGGGGGTGGGAGCTCCTACGAGCAGTACTTC. Translating gives CASSLSQGGGGSSYEQYF.

This clonotype was counted ten times or more. The genes are TRBV11-2 and TRBJ2-3, with unresolved D. V lost 2 bases and J 0 bases, leaving 18 bases between the germline ends. Germline V gene sequence: CDR1 SGHAT, CDR2 FQNNGV. This CDR3 is built from 18 residues. The DNA of the CDR3 is TGTGCCAGCAGCTTAAGGTATTTGGCGGCTCGTAGCACAGATACGCAGTATTTT. Protein product: CASSLRYLAARSTDTQYF. Full variable domain (outside the CDR3, taken from reference TRBV11-2 and TRBJ2-3): EAGVAQSPRYKIIEKRQSVAFWCNPISGHATLYWYQQILGQGPKLLIQFQNNGVVDDSQLPKDRFSAERLKGVDSTLKIQPAKLEDSAVYLCASSLRYLAARSTDTQYFGPGTRLTVL.

The chain recombines TRBV2 with TRBJ2-7; 9 bases are a match to TRBD2. The CDR3 extends over 14 amino acids. Trimming at V came to 6 bases and at J to 6 bases, leaving 9 bases not matched to a gene. Germline V gives CDR1 SNHLY, CDR2 FYNNEI. The CDR3 bases are TGTGCCAGCAGGGCCGGGACTAGCTTAGGCGAGCAGTACTTC. Protein: CASRAGTSLGEQYF.

The table lists this clonotype with a few counts. This chain uses TRBV30 with TRBJ2-3, with a possible D match to TRBD2 (6 bases). The CDR3 loop spans 11 amino acids. With 1 base removed from V and 9 bases from J, the gap between germline ends came to 8 bases. Germline V CDR1 and CDR2: GTSNPN, SVGIG (reference sequence). The CDR3 reads CAWSAAGTQYF. The CDR3 coding sequence is TGTGCCTGGAGTGCGGCGGGAACGCAGTATTTT.

This clonotype was seen repeatedly, ten times or more. CDR3 sequence (DNA): TGTGCCAGCAGCCCGATGGGGGACTACATGGATACGCAGTATTTT. It codes for CASSPMGDYMDTQYF. The J gene is TRBJ2-3, the V gene TRBV3-1; TRBD2 aligns across 7 bases. The CDR3 length is 15 residues. Germline lookup yields CDR1 LGHDT and CDR2 YNNKEL (reference sequence). V dropped 4 bases and J dropped 6; count of bases not matched to a gene: 10.

This clonotype was detected ten times or more. The gene calls are TRBV7-2 and TRBJ2-1; 7 positions agree with TRBD2. With V trimmed by 2 bases and J by 5 bases, 3 bases remained unmatched. The CDR3 sequence is 14 residues long. Looked up from germline, CDR1 is SGHTA and CDR2 is FQGNSA. The chain's CDR3 is CASSLTLADNEQFF. The CDR3 DNA sequence: TGTGCCAGCAGCTTAACGCTAGCGGACAATGAGCAGTTCTTC.

The sample holds a few counts of this clonotype. The chain's CDR3 is CASRQVSTDTQYF. Written as DNA, the CDR3 is TGTGCCAGCAGACAGGTTAGCACAGATACGCAGTATTTT. V is TRBV27 and J is TRBJ2-3, with D perhaps TRBD1 (5 bases). CDR1 is MNHEY, CDR2 SMNVEV, per germline (reference sequence). V dropped 6 bases and J dropped 0 bases, with 7 bases sitting between them. CDR3 size: 13 residues.

The rearrangement links TRBV2 to TRBJ2-3; tentative D call: TRBD1 (5 bases). V lost 5 bases to trimming and J lost 3 bases, with 18 bases between them. The V gene's germline CDR1 is SNHLY and CDR2 FYNNEI. The CDR3 is 16 amino acids. In nucleotides, the CDR3 is TGTGCCAGCAGTCCCAGGGTCCCGAGTGGGACAGATACGCAGTATTTT. Translating gives CASSPRVPSGTDTQYF.

The rearrangement uses TRBV13 and TRBJ2-1; 7 nucleotides agree with TRBD2. J was trimmed by 0 bases and V by 6 bases; bases with no gene match: 5. The germline CDR1 and CDR2 sequences are PRHDT and FYEKMQ (reference sequence). This CDR3 has 15 amino acids. CDR3 protein: CASRAGLSSYNEQFF. The CDR3 DNA follows: TGTGCCAGCAGAGCGGGACTGAGCTCCTACAATGAGCAGTTCTTC.

The chain has TRBV7-2 and TRBJ1-6, with D possibly matching TRBD1 (5 bases). CDR3 size: 16 residues. V lost 5 bases, J lost 10 bases, and 21 bases lay in between. Per the germline V gene, CDR1 is SGHTA and CDR2 is FQGNSA. The CDR3 coding sequence is TGTGCCAGCAGCCCCGGGGCCCCGGAGTCCCCCTCACCCCTCCACTTT. Translation: CASSPGAPESPSPLHF.

The V call is TRBV6-2 or TRBV6-3, the J call TRBJ1-6; 8 bases are shared with TRBD1. The V and J ends lost 5 bases and 6 bases, in that order; junction bases with no gene match: 9. The CDR3 consists of 16 residues. From germline, CDR1 is MNHEY and CDR2 SVGEGT. The chain's CDR3 is CASSTDREGGNSPLHF. In DNA, the CDR3 is TGTGCCAGCAGTACGGACAGGGAAGGTGGTAATTCACCCCTCCACTTT.

There are a few counts of this clonotype. V and J are TRBV5-1 and TRBJ2-1; 7 bases line up with TRBD2. V lost 2 bases and J lost 0; bases outside the gene matches: 17. The germline V gene encodes CDR1 SGHRS and CDR2 YFSETQ. CDR3 length equals 20 residues. The CDR3 region is CASSFLPSRGSSVSYNEQFF. CDR3 coding DNA: TGCGCCAGCAGCTTCCTACCCTCGCGCGGGAGTTCGGTCTCCTACAATGAGCAGTTCTTC.

This clonotype has just a few counts. The chain joins TRBV19 to TRBJ1-5, with D possibly being TRBD1 (5 bases). The germline V and J ends were trimmed by 3 bases and 9 bases, with 18 bases remaining between them. This CDR3 has 15 residues. In germline, CDR1 is LNHDA, CDR2 SQIVND (reference sequence). This CDR3 reads CASSMQSGGLRPQHF. Written as DNA, the CDR3 is TGTGCCAGTAGTATGCAGTCCGGGGGATTGCGGCCCCAGCATTTT.

The chain is built from TRBV4-2 and TRBJ2-3; 8 nucleotides agree with TRBD1. J gave up 6 bases and V 1 base, and 3 bases lay outside the gene matches. The germline V gene encodes CDR1 LGHNA and CDR2 YNFKEQ. CDR3 size: 14 residues. The CDR3 is CASSQATGADTQYF. The DNA for the CDR3 is TGTGCCAGCAGCCAAGCGACAGGGGCGGATACGCAGTATTTT.

This chain connects TRBV19 to TRBJ2-1, with 9 bases aligning to TRBD1. The CDR3 length is 15 residues. CDR1 is LNHDA and CDR2 is SQIVND in the germline V gene (reference sequence). V shed 3 bases and J 5 bases; nucleotides not matched to a gene: 5. The CDR3 DNA reads TGTGCCAGTAGTATTTGGGACAGGGAACACAATGAGCAGTTCTTC. This codes for CASSIWDREHNEQFF.

This clonotype showed up just a few times. The CDR3 protein is CASSQVGPSAEQYF. The DNA for the CDR3 is TGTGCCAGCAGCCAAGTGGGTCCTAGCGCCGAGCAGTACTTC. This chain uses TRBV3-1 with TRBJ2-7; the D gene is possibly TRBD2 (6 bases). This CDR3 has 14 amino acids. V was trimmed by 1 base and J by 6 bases, leaving 13 bases between them. CDR1 and CDR2 (germline): LGHDT, YNNKEL (reference sequence).

The sample holds a few counts of this clonotype. The V and J genes are TRBV5-1 and TRBJ2-2, with 8 nucleotides matching TRBD2. This CDR3 is built from 15 residues. V was clipped by 2 bases and J by 2 bases; unmatched bases: 2. Looked up from germline, CDR1 is SGHRS and CDR2 is YFSETQ. As DNA, the CDR3 is TGCGCCAGCAGCTTTACTAGCGGAAACACCGGGGAGCTGTTTTTT. This sequence encodes CASSFTSGNTGELFF.

The V call is TRBV12-3 or TRBV12-4, the J call TRBJ2-2; the D gene is possibly TRBD2 (7 bases). V lost 3 bases to trimming and J lost 3 bases, with 11 bases between them. The CDR3 has 15 residues. DNA for the CDR3: TGTGCCAGCAGTTTTGGGGGGGCGCACACCGGGGAGCTGTTTTTT. Translating gives CASSFGGAHTGELFF.

In this sample, this clonotype turned up many times. The rearrangement joins TRBV19 to TRBJ1-1; no reliable D call. Trimming took 3 bases from V and 1 from J, leaving 6 bases between them. The CDR3 sequence is 13 residues long. Germline V gene lookup returns CDR1 LNHDA and CDR2 SQIVND (reference sequence). CDR3 in DNA: TGTGCCAGTAGTATCTCAGGGAACACTGAAGCTTTCTTT. Translating gives CASSISGNTEAFF.

The V and J genes are TRBV4-1 and TRBJ2-7, with 7 bases that match TRBD1. The germline CDR1 and CDR2 sequences are MGHRA and YSYEKL. Losses at the gene ends were 1 base for V and 3 bases for J; bases not matched to a gene: 9. The CDR3 runs to 16 residues. The CDR3 here is CASSQGRGGQSYEQYF. The CDR3 DNA follows: TGCGCCAGCAGCCAAGGAAGAGGGGGACAGAGCTACGAGCAGTACTTC.

This clonotype came up once. CDR3 DNA sequence: TGTGCCAGCAGCTTTCGGGGGGGACAGGGGGCTTCTGGAAACACCATATATTTT. This gives the protein CASSFRGGQGASGNTIYF. This chain connects TRBV7-2 to TRBJ1-3; TRBD1 aligns across 12 bases. Germline V lookup: CDR1 SGHTA, CDR2 FQGNSA. The CDR3 runs to 18 residues. The V and J ends lost 3 bases and 1 base, in that order; junction bases with no gene match: 7.

This clonotype has a handful of counts. The V and J genes are TRBV6-4 and TRBJ2-7; D is undetermined. Between the trimmed V and J ends, which lost 2 bases and 3 bases, there was a span of 11 bases. Germline V gene data show CDR1 as MRHNA and CDR2 as SNTAGT. The CDR3 has 14 amino acids. The CDR3 loop reads CASSDSTAFYEQYF. CDR3 DNA sequence: TGTGCCAGCAGTGACAGCACCGCCTTCTACGAGCAGTACTTC.

Only a few counts were recorded for this clonotype. The rearrangement links TRBV28 to TRBJ2-7; 15 bases map to TRBD2. Germline-derived CDR1 and CDR2 are MDHEN and SYDVKM. V lost 3 bases and J lost 6; bases outside the gene matches: 9. The CDR3 runs to 17 residues. In DNA, the CDR3 is TGTGCCAGCAGTTTGCATCCGGGACTAGCGGGAGGAGTCGAGCAGTACTTC. Encoded protein: CASSLHPGLAGGVEQYF. Full variable domain (missing parts from reference TRBV28 and TRBJ2-7): DVKVTQSSRYLVKRTGEKVFLECVQDMDHENMFWYRQDPGLGLRLIYFSYDVKMKEKGDIPEGYSVSREKKERFSLILESASTNQTSMYLCASSLHPGLAGGVEQYFGPGTRLTVT.

The V call is TRBV9, the J call TRBJ2-3; D tentatively fits TRBD1 or TRBD2 (5 bases each). The germline gives CDR1 SGDLS, CDR2 YYNGEE. V lost 4 bases and J 2 bases, leaving 14 bases between the germline ends. CDR3 size: 15 residues. As DNA, the CDR3 is TGTGCCAGCAGCTCCCGTGGGGACGACACAGATACGCAGTATTTT. Protein sequence: CASSSRGDDTDTQYF.

This chain links TRBV28 with TRBJ1-1; D remains ambiguous. The germline gives CDR1 MDHEN, CDR2 SYDVKM. The CDR3 has 13 residues. Between the trimmed V and J ends, which lost 10 bases and 5 bases, there was a span of 17 bases. DNA of the CDR3: TGTGCCACCTCGGGAGAGGTTTATACTGAAGCTTTCTTT. It codes for CATSGEVYTEAFF. Based on the CDR3 plus reference TRBV28 and TRBJ1-1, the full variable domain is DVKVTQSSRYLVKRTGEKVFLECVQDMDHENMFWYRQDPGLGLRLIYFSYDVKMKEKGDIPEGYSVSREKKERFSLILESASTNQTSMYLCATSGEVYTEAFFGQGTRLTVV.

As to this clonotype: This could be a read error, since a much larger clone is one nucleotide away. This is likely a read error, given that the CDR3 carries no conserved phenylalanine or tryptophan at its end. V is TRBV7-2 and J is TRBJ2-5; 7 positions match TRBD1. The CDR3 loop spans 17 amino acids. Germline V gene data show CDR1 as SGHTA and CDR2 as FQGNSA. V lost 5 bases and J lost 2; bases outside the gene matches: 14. The CDR3, as DNA: TGTGCCAGCAGCCCGAGGCCCGACAGGGTATCACAAGAGACCCAGTACCTC. This gives the protein CASSPRPDRVSQETQYL.